The following is a TCR beta chain sequence with its context. Its specificity is unknown. This sample was included in a study of blood T cells in healthy people across ages. The germline V and J ends were trimmed by 0 bases and 6 bases, with 9 bases remaining between them. The CDR3 is made up of 14 amino acids. Germline V gene sequence: CDR1 SGHVS, CDR2 FQNEAQ. Study-wide points: TCR beta diversity, measured per million T cells, fell in a roughly linear way with age. Compared with aged donors, long-lived donors showed fewer expanded clones, suggesting selection.

The second PCR ran about 6 to 11 cycles with a sample-barcoded 5' primer and J-beta primers. TCRdb re-called the 5' RACE reads with MiXCR, one entry per CDR3 protein. The sample shows approximately 770,000 distinct CDR3 sequences, 55% to 75% of them seen only once. Each sample used at least 7 million PBMCs. Per sample, no less than 5 micrograms of total RNA were extracted. The TCR was taken from a man between 25 and 39 years old in good health. The chain has TRBV7-8 and TRBJ2-1; D ambiguous. The sequenced sample consisted of blood. CDR3 nucleotide sequence: TGTGCCAGCAGCTTAGCGTCGGTACCCAATGAGCAGTTCTTC. Protein: CASSLASVPNEQFF.